A single sample gave rise to the 4 T cell receptor beta chains below, sequenced in a study of shared clonotypes between healthy human individuals. TCRdb's copy holds only in-frame clones and misses some; the assay was immunoSEQ multiplex PCR. Seen here are fewer than 1.8 million clones, approximately 98.5% observed once, and the top ten hold approximately 0.38%. Sequencing was performed on naive CD4+ T cells sorted from blood. Subset described: CD45RA+ positively selected. The receptors originated from a man under 40 in good health.

The V gene is TRBV5-1, the J gene TRBJ2-2; D could derive from TRBD1 or TRBD2 (6 bases each). Germline CDR1 SGHRS, CDR2 YFSETQ. Trimming cost V 0 bases and J 6 bases, with 12 bases left between them. CDR3 length equals 15 residues. The chain's CDR3 is CASSLVLRGAGELFF. The CDR3, as DNA: TGCGCCAGCAGCTTGGTGCTTAGGGGGGCCGGGGAGCTGTTTTTT.

The rearrangement links TRBV7-3 to TRBJ1-5, with a possible D match to TRBD1 (6 bases). This CDR3 contains 15 residues. Trimming took 0 bases from V and 7 from J, leaving 13 bases between them. CDR1 SGHTA and CDR2 FQGTGA come from the germline V gene. This chain's CDR3 is CASSLTPGAGQPQHF. The CDR3 nucleotides read TGTGCCAGCAGCTTAACCCCAGGGGCGGGCCAGCCCCAGCATTTT.

The CDR3 sequence is CASSREGLSTLEQYF. Here the CDR3 DNA reads TGTGCCAGCAGCCGGGAGGGACTATCTACTTTAGAGCAGTACTTC. The genes are TRBV13 and TRBJ2-7; 8 bases are shared with TRBD2. Per the germline V gene, CDR1 is PRHDT and CDR2 is FYEKMQ (reference sequence). CDR3 length: 15 amino acids. The V and J ends lost 5 bases and 7 bases, in that order; junction bases with no gene match: 13.

The chain has TRBV7-2 and TRBJ2-3, with D hard to call. Between the trimmed V and J ends, which lost 0 bases and 4 bases, there was a span of 5 bases. The V gene's germline CDR1 is SGHTA and CDR2 FQGNSA. This CDR3 comprises 13 residues. The CDR3 DNA sequence: TGTGCCAGCAGCTTAGCCAAACCAGATACGCAGTATTTT. Translation gives CASSLAKPDTQYF. Looking up the rest from reference TRBV7-2 and TRBJ2-3 gives the full variable domain: GAGVSQSPSNKVTEKGKDVELRCDPISGHTALYWYRQSLGQGLEFLIYFQGNSAPDKSGLPSDRFSAERTGGSVSTLTIQRTQQEDSAVYLCASSLAKPDTQYFGPGTRLTVL.